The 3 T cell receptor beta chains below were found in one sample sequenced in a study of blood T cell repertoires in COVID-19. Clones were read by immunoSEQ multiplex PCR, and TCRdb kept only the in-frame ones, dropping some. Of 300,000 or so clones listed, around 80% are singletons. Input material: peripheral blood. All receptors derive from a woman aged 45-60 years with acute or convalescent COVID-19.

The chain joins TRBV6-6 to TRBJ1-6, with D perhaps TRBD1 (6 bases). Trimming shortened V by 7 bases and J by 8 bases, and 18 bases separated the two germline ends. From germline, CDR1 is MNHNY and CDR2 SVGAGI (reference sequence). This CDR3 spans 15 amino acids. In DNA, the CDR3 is TGTGCCAGCATCACAGGGAAAGTCGGGGATTCACCCCTCCACTTT. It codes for CASITGKVGDSPLHF.

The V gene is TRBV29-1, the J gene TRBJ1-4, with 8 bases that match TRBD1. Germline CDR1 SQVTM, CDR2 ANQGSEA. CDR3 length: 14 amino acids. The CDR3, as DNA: TGCACCAAGGCGACAGGGGAATTAAATGAAAAACTGTTTTTT. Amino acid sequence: CTKATGELNEKLFF.

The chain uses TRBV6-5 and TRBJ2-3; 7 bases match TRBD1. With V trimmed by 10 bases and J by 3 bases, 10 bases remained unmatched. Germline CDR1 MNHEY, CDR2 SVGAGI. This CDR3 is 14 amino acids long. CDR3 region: CATLRGSGTDTQYF. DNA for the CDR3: TGTGCCACCCTCAGGGGGAGTGGGACAGATACGCAGTATTTT.